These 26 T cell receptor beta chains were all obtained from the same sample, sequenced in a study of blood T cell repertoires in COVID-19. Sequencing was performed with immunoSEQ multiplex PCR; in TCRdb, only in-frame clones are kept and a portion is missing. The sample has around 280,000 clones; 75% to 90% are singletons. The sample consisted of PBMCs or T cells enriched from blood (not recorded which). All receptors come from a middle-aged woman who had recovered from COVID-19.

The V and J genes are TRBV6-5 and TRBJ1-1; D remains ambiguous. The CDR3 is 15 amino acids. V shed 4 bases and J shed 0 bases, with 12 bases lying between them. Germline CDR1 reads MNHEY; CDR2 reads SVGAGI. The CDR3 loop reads CASSSQTIVNTEAFF. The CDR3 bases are TGTGCCAGCAGTTCCCAGACAATCGTGAACACTGAAGCTTTCTTT.

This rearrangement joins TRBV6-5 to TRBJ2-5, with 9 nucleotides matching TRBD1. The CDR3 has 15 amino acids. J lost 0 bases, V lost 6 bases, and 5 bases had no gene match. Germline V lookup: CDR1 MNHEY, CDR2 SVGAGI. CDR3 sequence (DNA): TGTGCCAGCAGAGTTTGGGACAGGGACCAAGAGACCCAGTACTTC. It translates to CASRVWDRDQETQYF.

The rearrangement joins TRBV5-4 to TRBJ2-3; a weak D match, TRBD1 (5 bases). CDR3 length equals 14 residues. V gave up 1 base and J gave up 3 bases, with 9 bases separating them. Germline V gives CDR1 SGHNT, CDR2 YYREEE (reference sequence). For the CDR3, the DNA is TGTGCCAGCAGCTTGCCCCAGGGTACAGATACGCAGTATTTT. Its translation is CASSLPQGTDTQYF.

CDR3 DNA sequence: TGCGCCAGCGGACTAGCGGGGGGGAACAATGAGCAGTTCTTC. Protein product: CASGLAGGNNEQFF. This chain links TRBV5-1 with TRBJ2-1; 15 bases match TRBD2. The trim removed 7 bases at V and 5 bases at J, leaving 1 base unmatched. The length of the CDR3 is 14 residues. CDR1 is SGHRS, CDR2 YFSETQ, per germline.

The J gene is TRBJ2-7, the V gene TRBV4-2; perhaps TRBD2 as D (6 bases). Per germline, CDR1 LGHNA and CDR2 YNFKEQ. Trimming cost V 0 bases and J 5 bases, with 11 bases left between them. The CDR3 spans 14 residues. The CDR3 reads CASSQDGGADEQYF. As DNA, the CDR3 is TGTGCCAGCAGCCAAGATGGAGGGGCGGACGAGCAGTACTTC.

CDR3 residues: CASSRQGLTTEAFF. CDR3 DNA sequence: TGTGCCAGCAGCCGACAGGGTCTAACGACTGAAGCTTTCTTT. This chain connects TRBV11-3 to TRBJ1-1; 7 bases align to TRBD1. Germline V gene sequence: CDR1 SGHNT, CDR2 YENEEA. The V and J ends lost 5 bases and 5 bases, in that order; junction bases with no gene match: 8. This CDR3 has 14 amino acids.

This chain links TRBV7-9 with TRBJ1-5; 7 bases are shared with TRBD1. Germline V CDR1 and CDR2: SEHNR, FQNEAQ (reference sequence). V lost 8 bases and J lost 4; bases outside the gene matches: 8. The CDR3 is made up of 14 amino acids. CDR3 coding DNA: TGTGCCAGCGGTACAGGGGATTGGAATCAGCCCCAGCATTTT. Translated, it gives CASGTGDWNQPQHF.

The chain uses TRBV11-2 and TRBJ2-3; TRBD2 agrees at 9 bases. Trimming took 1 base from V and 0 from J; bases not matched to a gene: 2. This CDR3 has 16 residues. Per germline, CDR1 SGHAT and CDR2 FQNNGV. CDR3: CASSLGLAVSTDTQYF. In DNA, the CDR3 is TGTGCCAGCAGCTTAGGACTAGCGGTGAGCACAGATACGCAGTATTTT.

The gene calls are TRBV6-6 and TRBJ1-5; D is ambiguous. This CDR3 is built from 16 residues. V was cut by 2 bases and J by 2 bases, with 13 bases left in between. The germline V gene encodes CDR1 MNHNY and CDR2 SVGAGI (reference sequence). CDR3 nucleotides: TGTGCCAGCAGTTACCACCGGGATTCAGGCAATCAGCCCCAGCATTTT. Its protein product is CASSYHRDSGNQPQHF.

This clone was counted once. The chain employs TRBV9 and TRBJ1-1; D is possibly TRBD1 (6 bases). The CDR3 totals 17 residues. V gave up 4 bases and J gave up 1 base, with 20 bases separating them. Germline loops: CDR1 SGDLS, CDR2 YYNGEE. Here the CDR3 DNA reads TGTGCCAGCAGCTTTCGACCGACAGGAGAGGGGAACACTGAAGCTTTCTTT. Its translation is CASSFRPTGEGNTEAFF.

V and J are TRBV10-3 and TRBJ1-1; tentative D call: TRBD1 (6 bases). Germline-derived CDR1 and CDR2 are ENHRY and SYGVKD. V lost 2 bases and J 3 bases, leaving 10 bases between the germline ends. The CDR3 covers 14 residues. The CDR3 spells CAISEPQGDTEAFF. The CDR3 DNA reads TGTGCCATCAGTGAGCCACAGGGTGACACTGAAGCTTTCTTT.

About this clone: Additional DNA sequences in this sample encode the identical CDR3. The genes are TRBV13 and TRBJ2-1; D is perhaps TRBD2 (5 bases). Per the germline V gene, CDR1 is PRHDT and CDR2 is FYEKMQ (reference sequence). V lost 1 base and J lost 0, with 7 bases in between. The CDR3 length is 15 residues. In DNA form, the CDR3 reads TGTGCCAGCAGCTTAGCGGGATCCTCCTACAATGAGCAGTTCTTC. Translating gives CASSLAGSSYNEQFF.

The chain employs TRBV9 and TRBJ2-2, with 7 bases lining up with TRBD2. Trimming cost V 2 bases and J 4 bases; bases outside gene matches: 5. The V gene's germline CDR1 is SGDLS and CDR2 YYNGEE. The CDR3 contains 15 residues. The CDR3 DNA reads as TGTGCCAGCAGCGTCAGAAGGGAGGGCACCGGGGAGCTGTTTTTT. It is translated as CASSVRREGTGELFF.

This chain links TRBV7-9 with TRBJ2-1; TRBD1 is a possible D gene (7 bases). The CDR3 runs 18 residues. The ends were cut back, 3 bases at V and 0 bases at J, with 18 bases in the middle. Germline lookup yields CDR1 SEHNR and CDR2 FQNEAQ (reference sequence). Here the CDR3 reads CASSLSRGEWSSYNEQFF. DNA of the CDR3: TGTGCCAGCAGCTTGTCCAGGGGGGAGTGGAGCTCCTACAATGAGCAGTTCTTC.

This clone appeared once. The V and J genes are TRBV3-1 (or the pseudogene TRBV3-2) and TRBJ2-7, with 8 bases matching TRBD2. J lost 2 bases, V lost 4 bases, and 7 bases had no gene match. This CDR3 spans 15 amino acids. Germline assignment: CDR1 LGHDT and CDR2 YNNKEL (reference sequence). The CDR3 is CASSPPGGRTYEQYF. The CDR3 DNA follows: TGTGCCAGCAGCCCTCCTGGCGGGAGGACCTACGAGCAGTACTTC.

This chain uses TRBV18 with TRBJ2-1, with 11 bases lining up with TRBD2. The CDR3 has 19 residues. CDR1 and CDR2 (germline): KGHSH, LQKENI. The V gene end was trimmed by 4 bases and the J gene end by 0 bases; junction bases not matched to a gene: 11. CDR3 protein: CASSLPGTSGSLSYNEQFF. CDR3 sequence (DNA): TGTGCCAGCTCACTGCCCGGGACTAGCGGATCCCTCTCCTACAATGAGCAGTTCTTC.

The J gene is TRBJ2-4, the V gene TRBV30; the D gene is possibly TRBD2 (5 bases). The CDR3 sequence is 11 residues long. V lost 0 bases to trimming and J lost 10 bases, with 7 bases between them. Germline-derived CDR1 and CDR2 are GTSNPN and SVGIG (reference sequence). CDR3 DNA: TGTGCCTGGAGTGTACTAGGGATTCAGTACTTC. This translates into CAWSVLGIQYF. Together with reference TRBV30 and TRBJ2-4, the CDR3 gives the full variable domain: SQTIHQWPATLVQPVGSPLSLECTVEGTSNPNLYWYRQAAGRGLQLLFYSVGIGQISSEVPQNLSASRPQDRQFILSSKKLLLSDSGFYLCAWSVLGIQYFGAGTRLSVL.

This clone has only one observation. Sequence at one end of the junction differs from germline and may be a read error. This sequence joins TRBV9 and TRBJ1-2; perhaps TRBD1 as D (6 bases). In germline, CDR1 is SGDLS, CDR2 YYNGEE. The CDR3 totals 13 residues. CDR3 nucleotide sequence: TGTGCCAGCAGCCAAGGGACAAACTCTGGCTACACCTTC. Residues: CASSQGTNSGYTF.

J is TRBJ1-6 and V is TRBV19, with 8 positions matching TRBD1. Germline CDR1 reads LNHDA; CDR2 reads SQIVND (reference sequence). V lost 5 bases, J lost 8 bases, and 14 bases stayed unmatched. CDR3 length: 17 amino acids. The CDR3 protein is CASSSRQGIKRDSPLHF. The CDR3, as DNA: TGTGCCAGTAGTTCAAGACAGGGGATTAAGAGGGATTCACCCCTCCACTTT.

CDR3 protein: CASSFSAGYGYTF. CDR3 nucleotide sequence: TGTGCCAGCAGTTTCTCGGCAGGGTATGGCTACACCTTC. The chain carries TRBV12-3 or TRBV12-4 and TRBJ1-2, with a possible D match to TRBD1 (5 bases). V was clipped by 3 bases and J by 5 bases, with 10 bases between them. This CDR3 spans 13 amino acids.

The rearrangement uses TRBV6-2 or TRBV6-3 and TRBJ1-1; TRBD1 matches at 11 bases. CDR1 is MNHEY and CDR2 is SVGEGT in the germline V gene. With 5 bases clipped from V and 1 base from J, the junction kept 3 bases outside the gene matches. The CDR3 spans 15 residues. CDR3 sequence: CASSTGQGGNTEAFF. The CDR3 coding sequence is TGTGCCAGCAGTACGGGACAGGGGGGGAACACTGAAGCTTTCTTT.

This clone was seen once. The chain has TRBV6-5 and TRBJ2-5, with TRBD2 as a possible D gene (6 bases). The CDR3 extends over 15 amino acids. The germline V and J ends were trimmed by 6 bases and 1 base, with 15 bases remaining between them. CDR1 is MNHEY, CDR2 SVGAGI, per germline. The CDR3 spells CASRRLGSGQETQYF. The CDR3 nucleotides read TGTGCCAGCAGACGACTAGGAAGCGGCCAAGAGACCCAGTACTTC.

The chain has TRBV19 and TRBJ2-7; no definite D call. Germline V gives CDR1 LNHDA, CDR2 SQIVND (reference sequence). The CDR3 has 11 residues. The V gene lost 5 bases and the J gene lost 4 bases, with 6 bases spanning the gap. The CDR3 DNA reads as TGTGCCAGTAGTTTCGGTTACGAGCAGTACTTC. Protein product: CASSFGYEQYF.

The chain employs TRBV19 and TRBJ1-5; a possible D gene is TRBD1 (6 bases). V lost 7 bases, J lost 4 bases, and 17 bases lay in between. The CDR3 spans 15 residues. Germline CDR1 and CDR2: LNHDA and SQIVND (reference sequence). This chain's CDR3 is CASTGWDTTNQPQHF. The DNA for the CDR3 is TGTGCCAGTACAGGGTGGGACACTACGAATCAGCCCCAGCATTTT.

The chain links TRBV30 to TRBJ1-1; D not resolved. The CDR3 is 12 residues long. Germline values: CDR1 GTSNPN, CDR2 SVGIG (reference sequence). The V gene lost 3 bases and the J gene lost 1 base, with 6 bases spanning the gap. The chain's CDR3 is CAWSGRNTEAFF. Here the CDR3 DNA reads TGTGCCTGGAGCGGGAGGAACACTGAAGCTTTCTTT.

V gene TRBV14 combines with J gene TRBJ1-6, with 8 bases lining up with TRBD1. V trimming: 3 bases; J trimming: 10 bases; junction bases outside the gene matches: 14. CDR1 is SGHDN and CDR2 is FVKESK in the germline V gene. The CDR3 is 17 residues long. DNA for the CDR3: TGTGCCAGCAGCCAGCGACAGGGGCATTATCTGGACTCACCCCTCCACTTT. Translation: CASSQRQGHYLDSPLHF.